The present T cell receptor (beta chain) was sequenced within a study of OX40 agonist ivuxolimab in advanced cancers. V lost 0 bases, J lost 2 bases, and 16 bases lay in between. Germline V gene lookup returns CDR1 SGHNT and CDR2 YYREEE (reference sequence). The CDR3 has 17 amino acids. This clone showed up just a few times. As yet, its antigen is unknown. Findings of the study overall: Low clonal expansion, among the lowest seen, marked partial responders at 0.1-3.0 mg/kg. Expanded peripheral T-cell antigen specificity went undetermined. At 0.1 to 3.0 mg/kg and by week 6, clonal expansion occurred in CD4+ and CD8+ blood T cells.

Clones were read by immunoSEQ multiplex PCR, and TCRdb kept only the in-frame ones, dropping some. The table lists 40,000 to 45,000 clones, around 80% of them singletons. The chain is built from TRBV5-4 and TRBJ2-3, with D tentatively TRBD2 (6 bases). Sequencing was performed on CD4+ or CD8+ T cells sorted from blood, taken in a trial of the OX40 agonist ivuxolimab. The TCR originated in an adult with an advanced solid tumor such as melanoma, head and neck, liver or kidney cancer. The CDR3 bases are TGTGCCAGCAGCTTGGGGGGGTCGGCTAGCGTCACAGATACGCAGTATTTT. Residues: CASSLGGSASVTDTQYF.